This TCR beta chain was identified in a study of a mutant IDH1 vaccine in newly diagnosed glioma. As for the study in general: Initiation of the vaccine course occurred 4-6 weeks after radiotherapy alone, or alongside temozolomide cycles. Patients under treatment included approximately 60% males and 37.5% females and had a mean age of approximately 40 years.

Time point given: week 23, last vaccination. In every dose of vaccine, 300 ug of mutant IDH1 20-mer peptide was given alongside topical imiquimod. To note about this clone: Its antigen is as yet unknown.

V was trimmed by 7 bases and J by 2 bases, leaving 8 bases between them. This CDR3 is built from 12 residues. The germline gives CDR1 SNHLY, CDR2 FYNNEI. Study-wide results and limits: Seemingly, top peripheral T cell clonotype changes bore no relation to pseudoprogression.

Clones were read by immunoSEQ multiplex PCR, and TCRdb kept only the in-frame ones, dropping some. In the table there are roughly 38,000 clones, about 78% of which are singletons. Source: PBMCs, taken from a glioma patient whose treatment included an IDH1 peptide vaccine. V is TRBV2 and J is TRBJ1-2; D unresolved. The sequence was obtained from a woman between 40 and 50 years old with glioma. Some clones in this sample may be carry-over from other donors' samples. As DNA, the CDR3 is TGTGCCAGCAAGGGCGGAAACTATGGCTACACCTTC. Residues: CASKGGNYGYTF.